The clone carrying this T cell receptor (beta chain) was seen at least ten times. The data are from a study of T-cell memory formation after mild COVID-19. From the 5' RACE reads, TCRdb called clonotypes with MiXCR, one entry per CDR3 protein. The sample includes approximately 300,000 distinct CDR3 sequences, less than 9.5% seen only once; the top ten take roughly 23%. V lost 6 bases and J lost 6; bases outside the gene matches: 12. CDR1 is DFQATT, CDR2 SNEGSKA, per germline (reference sequence). CDR3 size: 15 residues. The chain uses TRBV20-1 and TRBJ2-3, with 10 bases identical to TRBD2. The receptor comes from a man aged 18 to 29 who had mild COVID-19 (a few samples of this study predate the infection). Cell type and time point are not known. Input material: PBMCs or a T cell subset sorted from them (not recorded which). In DNA, the CDR3 is TGCAGTGCCCCCACGGCTAGCGGGGGCGGCGATACGCAGTATTTT. Amino acids: CSAPTASGGGDTQYF.